This T cell receptor (beta chain) is from a study of blood T cell repertoires in COVID-19. Whole-study context: T cells, B-cell-depleted T cells, or PBMCs provided the cDNA or gDNA that served as material.

Original methodology: Reference gene primer amplification gave estimated nucleated cell counts. Only in-frame clones appear in the TCRdb table, and some are missing; sequencing was by immunoSEQ multiplex PCR. V, J and clone size are those of that table, while D and trimming were read from the DNA. In the table there are 95,000 to 100,000 clones, about 90% of which are singletons. The CDR3 contains 15 residues. Germline-derived CDR1 and CDR2 are SGHTA and FQGNSA. Trimming at V came to 1 base and at J to 9 bases, leaving 8 bases not matched to a gene. The clonotype originates from a woman younger than 45 with acute or convalescent COVID-19. Sequencing input: peripheral blood. V and J are TRBV7-2 and TRBJ1-2, with 10 nucleotides matching TRBD1. CDR3 loop: CASSLDRRDRGSYTF. CDR3 sequence (DNA): TGTGCCAGCAGCTTAGATCGCCGGGACAGGGGAAGCTACACCTTC. Full variable domain (rest looked up from reference TRBV7-2 and TRBJ1-2): GAGVSQSPSNKVTEKGKDVELRCDPISGHTALYWYRQSLGQGLEFLIYFQGNSAPDKSGLPSDRFSAERTGGSVSTLTIQRTQQEDSAVYLCASSLDRRDRGSYTFGSGTRLTVV.